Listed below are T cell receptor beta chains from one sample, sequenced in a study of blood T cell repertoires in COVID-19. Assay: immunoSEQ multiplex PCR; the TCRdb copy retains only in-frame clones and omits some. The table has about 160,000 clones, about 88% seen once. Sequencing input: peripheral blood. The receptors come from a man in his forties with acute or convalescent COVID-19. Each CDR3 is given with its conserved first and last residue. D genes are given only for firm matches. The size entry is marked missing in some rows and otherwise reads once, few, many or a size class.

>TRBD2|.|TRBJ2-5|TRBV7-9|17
CASSVPPGGKDQETQYF
TGTGCCAGCAGCGTTCCGCCGGGGGGGAAGGATCAAGAGACCCAGTACTTC
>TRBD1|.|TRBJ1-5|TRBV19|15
CASSIKQGSVQPQHF
TGTGCCAGTAGTATTAAACAGGGGAGCGTTCAGCCCCAGCATTTT
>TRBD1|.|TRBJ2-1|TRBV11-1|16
CASSLSFGTGINEQFF
TGTGCCAGCAGCTTATCCTTCGGGACAGGCATCAATGAGCAGTTCTTC
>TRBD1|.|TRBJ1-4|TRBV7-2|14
CASSPGTGREKLFF
TGTGCCAGCAGCCCAGGGACAGGGCGAGAAAAACTGTTTTTT
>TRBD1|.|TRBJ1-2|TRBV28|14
CASSFGTGNYGYTF
TGTGCCAGCAGTTTTGGGACAGGGAACTATGGCTACACCTTC
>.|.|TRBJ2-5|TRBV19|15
CASSIGRRNGETQYF
TGTGCCAGTAGTATAGGTCGGCGGAACGGGGAGACCCAGTACTTC
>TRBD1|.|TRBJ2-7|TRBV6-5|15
CASSYPGQGAGEQYF
TGTGCCAGCAGTTACCCTGGACAGGGGGCGGGCGAGCAGTACTTC
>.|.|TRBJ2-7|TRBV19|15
CASSPGQGGTYEQYF
TGTGCCAGTAGTCCCGGACAGGGAGGGACCTACGAGCAGTACTTC
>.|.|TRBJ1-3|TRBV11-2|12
CASSQSGNTIYF
TGTGCCAGCAGCCAATCTGGAAACACCATATATTTT
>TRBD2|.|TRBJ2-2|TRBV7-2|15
CASSFTGGLTGELFF
TGTGCCAGCAGCTTTACCGGGGGGTTAACCGGGGAGCTGTTTTTT
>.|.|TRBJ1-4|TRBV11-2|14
CASSLGTSNEKLFF
TGTGCCAGCAGCTTGGGGACATCCAATGAAAAACTGTTTTTT
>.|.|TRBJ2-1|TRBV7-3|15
CASSLARVSYNEQFF
TGTGCCAGCAGCTTAGCCAGGGTCTCCTACAATGAGCAGTTCTTC
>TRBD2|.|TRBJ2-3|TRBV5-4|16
CASSLGASGGTDTQYF
TGTGCCAGCAGCTTGGGGGCTAGCGGGGGAACAGATACGCAGTATTTT
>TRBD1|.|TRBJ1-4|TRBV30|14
CAWSAPGQSEKLFF
TGTGCCTGGAGTGCGCCGGGACAGTCCGAAAAACTGTTTTTT
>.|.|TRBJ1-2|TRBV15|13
CATSRDPFGGYTF
TGTGCCACCAGCAGAGATCCTTTCGGTGGCTACACCTTC
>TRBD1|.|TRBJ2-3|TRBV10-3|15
CAIRGQERLIDTQYF
TGTGCCATCCGAGGACAGGAACGACTTATCGATACGCAGTATTTT
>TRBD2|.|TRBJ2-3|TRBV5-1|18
CASSLGTSGMIRPDTQYF
TGCGCCAGCAGCTTGGGGACTAGCGGGATGATACGCCCAGATACGCAGTATTTT
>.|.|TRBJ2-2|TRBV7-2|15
CASSVSLAETGELFF
TGTGCCAGCAGCGTCAGTTTAGCAGAGACCGGGGAGCTGTTTTTT
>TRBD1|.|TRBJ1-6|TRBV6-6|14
CASRTGGLDSPLHF
TGTGCCAGCAGAACAGGGGGATTGGATTCACCCCTCCACTTT
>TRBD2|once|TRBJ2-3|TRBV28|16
CASSLKRGSSTDTQYF
TGTGCCAGCAGTTTAAAGCGGGGCTCTAGCACAGATACGCAGTATTTT
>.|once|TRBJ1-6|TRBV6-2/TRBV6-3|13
CASSFEQNSPLHF
TGTGCCAGCAGTTTCGAACAGAATTCACCCCTCCACTTT
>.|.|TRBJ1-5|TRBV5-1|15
CASSLEPGQNQPQHF
TGCGCCAGCAGCTTGGAGCCAGGGCAAAATCAGCCCCAGCATTTT
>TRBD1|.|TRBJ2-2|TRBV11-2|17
CASSPFLGQGDTGELFF
TGTGCCAGCAGCCCCTTTTTGGGACAGGGGGACACCGGGGAGCTGTTTTTT
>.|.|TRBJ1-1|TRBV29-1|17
CSVEERGRGIGNTEAFF
TGCAGCGTTGAAGAGAGAGGCAGGGGAATCGGAAACACTGAAGCTTTCTTT
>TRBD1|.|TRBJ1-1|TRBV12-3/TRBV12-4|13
CASMTGENTEAFF
TGTGCCAGCATGACAGGGGAGAATACTGAAGCTTTCTTT